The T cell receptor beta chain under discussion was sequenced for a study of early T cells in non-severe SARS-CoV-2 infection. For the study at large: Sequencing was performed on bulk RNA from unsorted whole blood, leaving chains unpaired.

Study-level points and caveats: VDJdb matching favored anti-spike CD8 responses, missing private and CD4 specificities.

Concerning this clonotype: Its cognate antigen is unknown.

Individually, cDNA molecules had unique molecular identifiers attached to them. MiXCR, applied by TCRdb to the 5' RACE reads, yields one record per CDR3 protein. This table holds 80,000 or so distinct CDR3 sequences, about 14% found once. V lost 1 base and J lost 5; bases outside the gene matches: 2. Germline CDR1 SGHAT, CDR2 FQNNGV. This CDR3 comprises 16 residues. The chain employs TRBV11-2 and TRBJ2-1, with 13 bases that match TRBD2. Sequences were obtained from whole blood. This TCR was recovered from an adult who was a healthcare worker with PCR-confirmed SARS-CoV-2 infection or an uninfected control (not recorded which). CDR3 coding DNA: TGTGCCAGCAGCTTAGCTGGGACTAGCGGGAACAATGAGCAGTTCTTC. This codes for CASSLAGTSGNNEQFF.